This T cell receptor beta chain is from a study of OX40 agonist ivuxolimab in advanced cancers. About the investigation overall: Ivuxolimab, which targeted the costimulatory receptor OX40 (CD134), was an agonistic, fully human IgG2 monoclonal antibody. Intravenous ivuxolimab was administered to patients every 2 weeks at six dose levels: 0.01, 0.1, 0.3, 1.5, 3 and 10 mg/kg. Among the approximately 50 dose-escalation patients, about 20 had hepatocellular carcinoma, roughly 15 melanoma, 9 renal cell carcinoma and 9 head and neck cancer. A male proportion of 70% to 90% and a mean age of 60 years, ranging from roughly 23 to 90, were recorded for the dose-escalation cohort. Patients were allowed to have had prior anti-PD-1, anti-PD-L1 or anti-CTLA-4 therapy, and approximately 40% of the dose-escalation patients had previously received checkpoint inhibitors. Partial responses were achieved by three dose-escalation patients, of whom one had hepatocellular carcinoma and two had cutaneous melanoma. The point of sequencing TCRbeta in the periphery was to test whether ivuxolimab changed TCR sequence diversity and drove clonal T-cell expansion. The paper reports the monotherapy dose-escalation portion (N of about 47 patients) of the phase I ivuxolimab trial.

For sequencing of the TCRbeta CDR3 region, genomic DNA was extracted from the sorted cells. The immunoSEQ Assay was used to sequence the TCRbeta CDR3 regions. Not all clones reach the TCRdb copy of this immuneACCESS table, which keeps in-frame sequences only. Checked studies attribute under half of the gap to unresolved V genes and leave the rest unexplained. The sample profile shows tens of thousands of clones; 75% to 90% of them were found once. More than 25% of the sample is held by the ten biggest clonotypes. Taken from cysteine to phenylalanine, the CDR3 has 13 residues. The only DNA kept is the CDR3, 39 bases in frame from the first base. CDR1 and CDR2 are drawn from the germline V gene (reference sequence): MNHNY, SVGAGI. The germline ends are 16 bases apart after V is trimmed by 10 bases and J by 3 bases. Results and caveats for the whole study, not just this receptor: In the 0.1-3.0 mg/kg groups, partial responders had among the lowest normalized peripheral clonal expansion, particularly in CD8+ T cells. Low levels of normalized T-cell clonal expansion were also seen in some nonresponding patients. Clonal expansion of both CD4+ and CD8+ blood T cells was observed from baseline to week 6 at doses 0.1 to 3.0 mg/kg. The antigen specificity of the clonally expanded peripheral T cells was not determined. After ivuxolimab, expanded clones were on average more numerous among CD8+ T cells than among CD4+ T cells.

The trial excluded patients who had a history of autoimmune disease or were on systemic immunosuppression. Peripheral blood for TCR sequencing was collected from all dose cohorts at baseline, on cycle 4 day 1, and on cycle 7 day 1. The samples were taken from a phase I, first-in-human, multicenter, open-label dose-escalation trial of ivuxolimab. Adults with locally advanced or metastatic melanoma, renal cell carcinoma, hepatocellular carcinoma or head and neck squamous cell carcinoma were enrolled in the trial. Before TCR sequencing, CD4+ T cells and CD8+ T cells were sorted from peripheral blood as separate populations. This clone was detected once. What this receptor recognizes is not known. No base quality values were provided; no much bigger clone lies one nucleotide off.

The starting material was CD4+ or CD8+ T cells sorted from blood, obtained in a trial of the OX40 agonist ivuxolimab. The sequence derives from an adult with an advanced solid tumor such as melanoma, head and neck, liver or kidney cancer. The V and J genes are TRBV6-6 and TRBJ2-7, with the D segment possibly TRBD1 or TRBD2, each aligning over 5 bases. The DNA sequence is TGTGCCACCAAAGCCCCGGGGCACTACGAGCAGTACTTC. This yields the protein CATKAPGHYEQYF.